The rows below give T cell receptor beta chains drawn from one sample of a study of T cell clusters in autoimmune cytopenias. TCRdb re-called the multiplex PCR reads and shows each CDR3 protein once, DNA omitted. Its table lists fewer than 4,500 distinct CDR3 sequences. The sample consisted of peripheral blood. The receptors come from a human donor with an autoimmune cytopenia or autoimmune hepatitis (not recorded which). Both conserved end residues are part of each CDR3. Only some rows state a clone size, as once, few, many or a class for expanded clones.

>medium-sized|TRBJ2-5|TRBV5-1
CASSSTSGQETQYF
>medium-sized|TRBJ2-1|TRBV5-1
CASSPGGTGDYNEQFF
>NA|TRBJ2-2|TRBV5-1
CASSGDRGNTGELFF
>NA|TRBJ2-5|TRBV6-6
CASSWGSGETQYF
>medium-sized|TRBJ2-1|TRBV6-1
CASSEYRGSYNEQFF
>medium-sized|TRBJ2-7|TRBV10-3
CAIREPLSEQYF
>NA|TRBJ2-1|TRBV24-1
CATTGSYNEQFF
>medium-sized|TRBJ2-5|TRBV30
CAWSVYQAHVF
>medium-sized|TRBJ2-3|TRBV7-9
CASRQTGLAGGSDTQYF
>medium-sized|TRBJ1-1|TRBV5-4
CASSAQNRDGTEAFF
>large|TRBJ2-1|TRBV15
CATAMSSYNEQFF
>NA|TRBJ2-7|TRBV6-1
CASSREGLEQYF
>medium-sized|TRBJ1-1|TRBV19
CASSIGQMNTEAFF
>medium-sized|TRBJ2-5|TRBV11-2
CASSLLPWGQETQYF
>NA|TRBJ2-5|TRBV29-1
CSVEDDRRASGGETQYF
>medium-sized|TRBJ1-1|TRBV12-3/TRBV12-4
CASSLTGGGAEAFF
>NA|TRBJ1-1|TRBV30
CAWSAIRGLKFSTEAFF
>NA|TRBJ2-1|TRBV20-1
CSASGQAKNNEQFF
>medium-sized|TRBJ2-6|TRBV7-6
CASSPTGGWGAGANVLTF
>medium-sized|TRBJ2-2|TRBV5-4
CASSPALVNTGELFF
>medium-sized|TRBJ2-3|TRBV11-2
CATGRGTDTQYF
>medium-sized|TRBJ2-6|TRBV6-5
CASSYSDNSGANVLTF
>medium-sized|TRBJ2-3|TRBV10-1
CASPSIAGGTITDTQYF
>large|TRBJ2-3|TRBV11-1
CASSLGGGRGTDTQYF
>medium-sized|TRBJ2-1|TRBV6-1
CASRPPGTRRENEQFF
>medium-sized|TRBJ2-7|TRBV6-1
CASSEGGYEQYF
>medium-sized|TRBJ1-4|TRBV30
CAWSVGGPLFF
>medium-sized|TRBJ2-3|TRBV24-1
CATSAADTQYF
>NA|TRBJ2-1|TRBV20-1
CSAFSPQRGSYNEQFF
>medium-sized|TRBJ1-1|TRBV20-1
CSATGRTLEAFF
>medium-sized|TRBJ2-6|TRBV12-3/TRBV12-4
CASSKGSGANVLTF
>medium-sized|TRBJ1-2|TRBV7-9
CASSGTGTGGGYTF
>large|TRBJ2-3|TRBV13
CASSSPGQTSTDTQYF
>NA|TRBJ2-6|TRBV12-5
CASGLATPQGEYSGANVLTF
>medium-sized|TRBJ1-1|TRBV10-3
CAISESWLHTEAFF
>NA|TRBJ1-2|TRBV2
CASRDGNYGYTF
>large|TRBJ2-3|TRBV6-5
CASSRLDTQYF
>NA|TRBJ2-1|TRBV20-1
CSAKVGGRNEQFF
>medium-sized|TRBJ2-7|TRBV6-1
CASSEWYGLAGGRKQYF